The 5 T cell receptor beta chains below all came from one sample that was sequenced in a study of T cell repertoires in ileal Crohn's disease. Here immunoSEQ multiplex PCR was the method, and the copy in TCRdb shows in-frame clones only, minus some. The sample holds 15,000 or so clones; less than 90% are singletons and the top ten take about 6.8%. What was sequenced was ileal tissue. These receptors were collected from an adult with Crohn's disease.

The chain recombines TRBV5-6 with TRBJ1-2; D ambiguous. Trimming removed 0 bases from V and 0 bases from J, with 9 bases in between. Germline loops: CDR1 SGHDT, CDR2 YYEEEE. The CDR3 has 15 residues. This CDR3 is CASSLAARTNYGYTF. The CDR3, as DNA: TGTGCCAGCAGCTTGGCCGCCAGGACTAACTATGGCTACACCTTC. Full variable domain (remainder filled in from reference TRBV5-6 and TRBJ1-2): DAGVTQSPTHLIKTRGQQVTLRCSPKSGHDTVSWYQQALGQGPQFIFQYYEEEERQRGNFPDRFSGHQFPNYSSELNVNALLLGDSALYLCASSLAARTNYGYTFGSGTRLTVV.

This chain's CDR3 is CASTSDGLALGEQFF. The CDR3 DNA reads as TGTGCCAGCACCTCGGATGGACTAGCTTTGGGCGAGCAGTTCTTC. The chain links TRBV6-1 to TRBJ2-1; TRBD2 matches at 8 bases. The CDR3 spans 15 residues. V shed 7 bases, J shed 10 bases, and the junction held 15 bases outside the gene matches. Germline loops: CDR1 MNHNS, CDR2 SASEGT.

The gene calls are TRBV5-4 and TRBJ2-7; 7 bases match TRBD1. Losses at the gene ends were 4 bases for V and 2 bases for J; bases not matched to a gene: 3. Germline values: CDR1 SGHNT, CDR2 YYREEE (reference sequence). The CDR3 is 13 amino acids. CDR3 DNA sequence: TGTGCCAGCAGCCGGGACAGCACCTACGAGCAGTACTTC. The encoded protein is CASSRDSTYEQYF. Using reference TRBV5-4 and TRBJ2-7 for the parts outside the CDR3, the full variable domain is ETGVTQSPTHLIKTRGQQVTLRCSSQSGHNTVSWYQQALGQGPQFIFQYYREEENGRGNFPPRFSGLQFPNYSSELNVNALELDDSALYLCASSRDSTYEQYFGPGTRLTVT.

The chain uses TRBV29-1 and TRBJ2-3, with TRBD2 identical over 13 bases. Trimming removed 4 bases from V and 8 bases from J; junction bases left unmatched: 6. In germline, CDR1 is SQVTM, CDR2 ANQGSEA. The CDR3 length is 14 residues. This CDR3 is CSVGTSGGGGTQYF. The CDR3 DNA sequence: TGCAGCGTTGGGACTAGCGGGGGTGGGGGTACGCAGTATTTT.

The chain links TRBV5-1 to TRBJ2-5; 9 bases are a match to TRBD1. CDR3 size: 16 residues. Unmatched junction bases numbered 10, after V lost 5 bases and J lost 2 bases. Germline CDR1 reads SGHRS; CDR2 reads YFSETQ. The CDR3 here is CASSSRDRVPQETQYF. The CDR3 DNA sequence: TGCGCCAGCAGTTCGAGGGACAGGGTGCCTCAAGAGACCCAGTACTTC.